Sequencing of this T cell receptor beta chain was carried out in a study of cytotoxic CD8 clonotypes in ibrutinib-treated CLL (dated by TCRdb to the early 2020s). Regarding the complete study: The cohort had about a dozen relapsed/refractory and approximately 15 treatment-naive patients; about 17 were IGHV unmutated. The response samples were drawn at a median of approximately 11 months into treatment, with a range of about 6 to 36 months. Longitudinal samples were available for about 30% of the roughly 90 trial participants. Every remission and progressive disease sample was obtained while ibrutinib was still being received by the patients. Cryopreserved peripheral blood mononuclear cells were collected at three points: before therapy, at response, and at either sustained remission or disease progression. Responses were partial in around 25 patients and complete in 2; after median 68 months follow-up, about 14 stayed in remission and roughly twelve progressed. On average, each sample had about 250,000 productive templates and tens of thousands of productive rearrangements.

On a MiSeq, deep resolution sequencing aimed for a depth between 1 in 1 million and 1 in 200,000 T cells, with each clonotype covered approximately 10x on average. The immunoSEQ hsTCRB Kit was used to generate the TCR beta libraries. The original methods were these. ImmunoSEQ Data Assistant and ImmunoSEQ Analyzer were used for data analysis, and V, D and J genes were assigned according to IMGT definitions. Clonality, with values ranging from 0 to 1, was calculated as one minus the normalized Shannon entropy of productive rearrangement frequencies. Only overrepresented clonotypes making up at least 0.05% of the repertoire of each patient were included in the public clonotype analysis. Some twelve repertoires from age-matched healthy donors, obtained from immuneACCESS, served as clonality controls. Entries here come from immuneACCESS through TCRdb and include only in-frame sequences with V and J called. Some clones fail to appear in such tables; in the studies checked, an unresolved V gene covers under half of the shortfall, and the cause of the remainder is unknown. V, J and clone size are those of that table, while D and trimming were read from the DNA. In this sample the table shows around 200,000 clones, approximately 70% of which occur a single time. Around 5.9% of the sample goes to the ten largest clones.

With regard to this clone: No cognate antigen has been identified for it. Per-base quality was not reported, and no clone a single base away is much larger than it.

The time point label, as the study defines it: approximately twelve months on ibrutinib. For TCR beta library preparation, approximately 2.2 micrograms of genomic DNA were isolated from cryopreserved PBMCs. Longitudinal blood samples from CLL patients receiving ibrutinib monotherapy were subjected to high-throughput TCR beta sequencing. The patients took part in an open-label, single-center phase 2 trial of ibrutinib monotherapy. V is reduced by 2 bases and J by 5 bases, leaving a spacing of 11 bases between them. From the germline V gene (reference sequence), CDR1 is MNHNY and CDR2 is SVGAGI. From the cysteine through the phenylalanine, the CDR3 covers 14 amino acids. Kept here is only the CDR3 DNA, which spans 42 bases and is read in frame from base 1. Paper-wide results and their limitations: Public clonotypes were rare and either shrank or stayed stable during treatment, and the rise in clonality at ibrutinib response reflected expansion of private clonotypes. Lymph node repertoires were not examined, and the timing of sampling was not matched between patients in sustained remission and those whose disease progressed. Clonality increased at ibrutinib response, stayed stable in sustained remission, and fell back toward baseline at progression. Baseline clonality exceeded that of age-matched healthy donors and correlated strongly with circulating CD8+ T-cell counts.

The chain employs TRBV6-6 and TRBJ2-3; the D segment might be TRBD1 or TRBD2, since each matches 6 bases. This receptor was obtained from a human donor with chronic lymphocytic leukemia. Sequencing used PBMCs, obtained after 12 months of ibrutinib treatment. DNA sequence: TGTGCCAGCAGTTACCGGGGGCCAGGAGATACGCAGTATTTT. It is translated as CASSYRGPGDTQYF.